One TCR beta chain is described in this entry. TCRdb's copy holds only in-frame clones and misses some; the assay was immunoSEQ multiplex PCR. The sample contains about 92,000 clones, about 92% of which appear only once. The sample comes from a study of T cell changes during pregnancy in multiple sclerosis. The CDR3 has 15 amino acids. Germline V gene sequence: CDR1 LNHDA, CDR2 SQIVND (reference sequence). The J segment lost 0 bases and the V segment lost 5 bases, leaving 5 bases of the junction unmatched. The V gene is TRBV19, the J gene TRBJ1-1, with 8 positions matching TRBD1. The source material was peripheral blood, sampled in the first trimester of pregnancy. This receptor was taken from a female donor with multiple sclerosis, enrolled in a pregnancy study. The CDR3 is CASSGQGGMNTEAFF. CDR3 nucleotide sequence: TGTGCCAGTAGTGGACAGGGCGGTATGAACACTGAAGCTTTCTTT. Full variable domain (remainder filled in from reference TRBV19 and TRBJ1-1): DGGITQSPKYLFRKEGQNVTLSCEQNLNHDAMYWYRQDPGQGLRLIYYSQIVNDFQKGDIAEGYSVSREKKESFPLTVTSAQKNPTAFYLCASSGQGGMNTEAFFGQGTRLTVV.